This T cell receptor beta chain was sequenced during a study of T cell responses to AZD1222 COVID-19 vaccine. The ends were cut back, 9 bases at V and 11 bases at J, with 16 bases in the middle. The germline V gene has CDR1 LNHDA and CDR2 SQIVND (reference sequence). The CDR3 sequence is 11 residues long. Assay: immunoSEQ multiplex PCR; the TCRdb copy retains only in-frame clones and omits some. The sample lists 130,000 or so clones; about 91% were seen once. The rearrangement joins TRBV19 to TRBJ1-1; maybe TRBD1 (6 bases). The material sequenced was peripheral blood, taken on day 0 of AZD1222 vaccination. This TCR derives from an adult in good health. The CDR3 nucleotides read TGTGCCAGCTTAAGGGGGGTAGGGGCTTTCTTT. It translates to CASLRGVGAFF. The variable domain in full, completed from reference TRBV19 and TRBJ1-1, reads DGGITQSPKYLFRKEGQNVTLSCEQNLNHDAMYWYRQDPGQGLRLIYYSQIVNDFQKGDIAEGYSVSREKKESFPLTVTSAQKNPTAFYLCASLRGVGAFFGQGTRLTVV.